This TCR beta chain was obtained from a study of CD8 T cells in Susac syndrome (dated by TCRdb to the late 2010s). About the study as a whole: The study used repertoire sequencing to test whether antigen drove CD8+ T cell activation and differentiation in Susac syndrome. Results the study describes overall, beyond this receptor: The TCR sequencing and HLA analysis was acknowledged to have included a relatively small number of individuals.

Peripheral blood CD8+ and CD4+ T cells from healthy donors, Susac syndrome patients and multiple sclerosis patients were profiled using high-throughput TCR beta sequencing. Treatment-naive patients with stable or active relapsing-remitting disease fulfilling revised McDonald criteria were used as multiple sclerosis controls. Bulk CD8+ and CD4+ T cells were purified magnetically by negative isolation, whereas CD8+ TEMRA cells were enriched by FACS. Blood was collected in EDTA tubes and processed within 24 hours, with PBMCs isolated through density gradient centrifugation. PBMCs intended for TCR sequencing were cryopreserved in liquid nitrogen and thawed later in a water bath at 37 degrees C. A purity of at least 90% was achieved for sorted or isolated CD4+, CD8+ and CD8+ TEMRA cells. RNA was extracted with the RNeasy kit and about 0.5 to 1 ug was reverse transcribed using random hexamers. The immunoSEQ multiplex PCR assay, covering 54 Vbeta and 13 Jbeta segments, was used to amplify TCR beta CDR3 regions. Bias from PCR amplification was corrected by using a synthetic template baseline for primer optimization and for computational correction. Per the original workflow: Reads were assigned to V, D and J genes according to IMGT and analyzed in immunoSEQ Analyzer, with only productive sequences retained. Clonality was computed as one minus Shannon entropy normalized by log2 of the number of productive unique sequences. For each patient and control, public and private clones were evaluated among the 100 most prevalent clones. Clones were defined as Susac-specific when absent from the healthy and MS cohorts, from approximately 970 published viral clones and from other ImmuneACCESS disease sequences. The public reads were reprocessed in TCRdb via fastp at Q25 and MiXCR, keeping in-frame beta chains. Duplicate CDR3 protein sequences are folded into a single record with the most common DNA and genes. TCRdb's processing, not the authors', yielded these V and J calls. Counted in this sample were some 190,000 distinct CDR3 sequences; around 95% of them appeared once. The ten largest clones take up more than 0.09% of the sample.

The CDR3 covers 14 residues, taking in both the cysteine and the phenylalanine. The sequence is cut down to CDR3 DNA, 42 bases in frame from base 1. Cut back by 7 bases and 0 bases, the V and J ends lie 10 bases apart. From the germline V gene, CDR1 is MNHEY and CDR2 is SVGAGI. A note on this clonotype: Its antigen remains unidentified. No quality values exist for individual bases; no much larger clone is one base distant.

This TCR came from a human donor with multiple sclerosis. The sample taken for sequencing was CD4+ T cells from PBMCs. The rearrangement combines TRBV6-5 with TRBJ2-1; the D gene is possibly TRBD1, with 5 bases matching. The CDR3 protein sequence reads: CASKRQSSYNEQFF. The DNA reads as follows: TGTGCCAGCAAACGACAGAGCTCCTACAATGAGCAGTTCTTC.